This T cell receptor beta chain derives from a study of T cells in Graves' hyperthyroidism and ophthalmopathy. The V segment lost 0 bases and the J segment 11 bases; nucleotides outside the gene matches: 4. The CDR3 extends over 13 amino acids. Germline CDR1 and CDR2: SGHAT and FQNNGV. TCR beta CDR3 regions were amplified from RNA. HTBI primers were used for first-round RT-PCR of the TCR CDR3. TCRdb fed the multiplex PCR reads into MiXCR, producing one record per CDR3 protein. Counted here are about 640,000 distinct CDR3 sequences, 20% to 25% occurring once; the ten biggest clones make up 30% to 40%. This clonotype was counted a single time.

The clonotype was recovered from a man younger than 40 with Graves' ophthalmopathy. Sequencing was performed on blood. The rearrangement joins TRBV11-2 to TRBJ2-4, with 7 bases identical to TRBD2. CDR3 in DNA: TGTGCCAGCAGCTTAGAGGCGGGAGCATTTCAGTACTTC. As protein: CASSLEAGAFQYF.